This is a list of T cell receptor beta chains from one sample in a study of human T cells and chemical hapten exposure. TCRdb passed the RACE reads through MiXCR, listing each CDR3 protein once. Of roughly 90,000 distinct CDR3 sequences detected, approximately 11% appear once; the ten largest clones hold around 1.1%. Specimen: whole blood, collected in connection with sensitization to the hapten diphenylcyclopropenone (DPC). The receptors were gathered from a woman under 40 with alopecia areata. Some clones in this sample may be carry-over from other donors' samples. The conserved cysteine and the conserved F or W are not part of the CDR3 here. Each record gives: V gene, J gene, clone size, CDR3 protein. The listing skips clone size in some rows; elsewhere it reads once, few, many or a size class.

v_call: TRBV28; j_call: TRBJ2-7; clone_size: NA; cdr3_aa: ASRGREQY
v_call: TRBV5-5; j_call: TRBJ1-1; clone_size: few; cdr3_aa: ASSLTDTALHEAF
v_call: TRBV28; j_call: TRBJ1-1; clone_size: NA; cdr3_aa: ASRGQGRVAF
v_call: TRBV29-1; j_call: TRBJ2-7; clone_size: few; cdr3_aa: SVEDNTYEQY
v_call: TRBV4-2; j_call: TRBJ2-7; clone_size: many; cdr3_aa: ASSQAWEGPYEQY
v_call: TRBV6-5; j_call: TRBJ2-1; clone_size: NA; cdr3_aa: ASSAGTSGSYNEQF
v_call: TRBV10-3; j_call: TRBJ2-7; clone_size: few; cdr3_aa: AIRSDREGHEQY
v_call: TRBV4-1; j_call: TRBJ2-3; clone_size: NA; cdr3_aa: ASSHRVRDLADTQY
v_call: TRBV6-5; j_call: TRBJ1-4; clone_size: few; cdr3_aa: ASSPGAAPEKLF
v_call: TRBV11-1; j_call: TRBJ2-1; clone_size: NA; cdr3_aa: ASSLAQGTYNEQF
v_call: TRBV6-2/TRBV6-3; j_call: TRBJ1-3; clone_size: few; cdr3_aa: ASRHPGSFSGNTIY
v_call: TRBV19; j_call: TRBJ1-2; clone_size: many; cdr3_aa: ASAGTAYGYT
v_call: TRBV20-1; j_call: TRBJ2-3; clone_size: few; cdr3_aa: SARGLAGREITDTQY
v_call: TRBV20-1; j_call: TRBJ1-1; clone_size: NA; cdr3_aa: SADTLGQGEDEAF
v_call: TRBV6-1; j_call: TRBJ2-5; clone_size: many; cdr3_aa: ATTGRDETQY
v_call: TRBV5-1; j_call: TRBJ2-6; clone_size: many; cdr3_aa: ASSLAGSLSGANVLT
v_call: TRBV27; j_call: TRBJ2-1; clone_size: few; cdr3_aa: ASRIGTGGPVVKEQF
v_call: TRBV2; j_call: TRBJ1-1; clone_size: many; cdr3_aa: ASSEQVNTEAF
v_call: TRBV28; j_call: TRBJ1-6; clone_size: NA; cdr3_aa: ASRDSGDASPLH
v_call: TRBV19; j_call: TRBJ1-2; clone_size: NA; cdr3_aa: ASSPNIGQLYGYT
v_call: TRBV20-1; j_call: TRBJ1-1; clone_size: few; cdr3_aa: SAIGGGLRTEAF
v_call: TRBV12-3/TRBV12-4; j_call: TRBJ2-6; clone_size: NA; cdr3_aa: ASSLPGSGANVPT
v_call: TRBV18; j_call: TRBJ2-5; clone_size: many; cdr3_aa: ASSRDRLETQY
v_call: TRBV2; j_call: TRBJ1-2; clone_size: many; cdr3_aa: ASSESSYGYT
v_call: TRBV10-3; j_call: TRBJ2-5; clone_size: many; cdr3_aa: AISEDLLTETQY
v_call: TRBV7-6; j_call: TRBJ2-5; clone_size: few; cdr3_aa: ASSLVAGGPFETQY
v_call: TRBV6-5; j_call: TRBJ2-5; clone_size: NA; cdr3_aa: ASSFSTLQETQY
v_call: TRBV12-3/TRBV12-4; j_call: TRBJ2-7; clone_size: few; cdr3_aa: ASSMGPGVKQY
v_call: TRBV12-3/TRBV12-4; j_call: TRBJ2-5; clone_size: many; cdr3_aa: ASSLGGQLADQETQY
v_call: TRBV20-1; j_call: TRBJ1-6; clone_size: few; cdr3_aa: SAALGVQGNSPLH
v_call: TRBV29-1; j_call: TRBJ2-2; clone_size: many; cdr3_aa: SVRTSGMNTGELF
v_call: TRBV9; j_call: TRBJ2-2; clone_size: many; cdr3_aa: ASSVDWRGELF
v_call: TRBV10-3; j_call: TRBJ1-2; clone_size: few; cdr3_aa: AISGGNYGYT
v_call: TRBV7-9; j_call: TRBJ2-3; clone_size: many; cdr3_aa: ASIQAGVNTDTQY
v_call: TRBV7-2; j_call: TRBJ2-5; clone_size: NA; cdr3_aa: ASSRSTGSQETQY
v_call: TRBV6-1; j_call: TRBJ1-5; clone_size: few; cdr3_aa: ASSEAHGGLGNQPQH
v_call: TRBV7-2; j_call: TRBJ2-3; clone_size: many; cdr3_aa: ASSLSGPSTDTQY
v_call: TRBV7-9; j_call: TRBJ1-1; clone_size: many; cdr3_aa: ASSLVGLNTEAF
v_call: TRBV11-2; j_call: TRBJ2-5; clone_size: few; cdr3_aa: ASSSLARTSVQETQY
v_call: TRBV13; j_call: TRBJ1-2; clone_size: few; cdr3_aa: ASSSTGTGYT